The entry below gives a single TCR beta chain sequence along with its context. The data derive from a study of blood T cell repertoires in COVID-19. As processed by the authors: Using reference gene primer amplification, nucleated cell counts were estimated. TCRdb's table, derived via immunoSEQ multiplex PCR, lists solely in-frame clones and lacks some. The V and J calls and clone size come from that table; D and trimming were worked out from the DNA. Here the sample spans some 87,000 clones, over 70% being singletons. Trimming shortened V by 1 base and J by 1 base, and 9 bases separated the two germline ends. Germline V lookup: CDR1 SGHDN, CDR2 FVKESK. CDR3 size: 15 residues.

Sequencing used peripheral blood. This TCR came from a man aged 45 to 65 who had recovered from COVID-19. The chain couples TRBV14 to TRBJ2-3; D is undetermined. The CDR3 loop is CASSQAGRGTDTQYF. In DNA, the CDR3 is TGTGCCAGCAGCCAAGCGGGTCGGGGCACAGATACGCAGTATTTT.